The 25 T cell receptor beta chains below were found in one sample sequenced in a study of blood T cells in healthy people across ages. The use of a sample-barcoded 5' primer and a J-beta primer mix characterized a second PCR of about 7 to 12 cycles. Each CDR3 protein gets one entry after TCRdb re-called the 5' RACE reads with MiXCR. The sample holds about 1.7 million distinct CDR3 sequences, 28% seen once. The sequencing sample was made of blood. The receptors come from a woman in her 30s in good health.

The chain recombines TRBV30 with TRBJ2-2; no clear D gene. The V gene lost 0 bases and the J gene lost 0 bases, with 5 bases spanning the gap. CDR1 and CDR2 (germline): GTSNPN, SVGIG (reference sequence). The CDR3 is made up of 14 amino acids. The chain's CDR3 is CAWSVSPNTGELFF. In DNA, the CDR3 is TGTGCCTGGAGTGTCAGTCCGAACACCGGGGAGCTGTTTTTT.

The genes are TRBV4-3 and TRBJ2-3; 10 positions agree with TRBD2. Per the germline V gene, CDR1 is LGHNA and CDR2 is YSLEER. The CDR3 is made up of 14 amino acids. V was pared by 5 bases and J by 4 bases, with 3 bases of the junction left unmatched. CDR3 coding DNA: TGCGCCAGCAGCGCTCTAGCGGGAGCAGATACGCAGTATTTT. Translation gives CASSALAGADTQYF.

This clonotype was detected only once. Relative to the germline gene, one junction end is altered; a read error may explain this. The chain employs TRBV2 and TRBJ2-1; 7 positions match TRBD1. Germline-derived CDR1 and CDR2 are SNHLY and FYNNEI. The CDR3 contains 15 residues. CDR3 loop: CASSEGDRGLNGQFF. CDR3 DNA: TGTGCCAGCAGTGAAGGTGATAGGGGGCTGAATGGGCAGTTCTTC.

This clonotype was detected ten times or more. The chain has TRBV7-9 and TRBJ1-2; D perhaps matches TRBD1 (6 bases). The CDR3 has 14 amino acids. CDR1 and CDR2 from the germline V gene are SEHNR and FQNEAQ (reference sequence). V was trimmed by 6 bases and J by 5 bases, leaving 16 bases between them. Written as DNA, the CDR3 is TGTGCCAGCAGTTCCGGACAGCCGGGATATGGCTACACCTTC. It specifies CASSSGQPGYGYTF.

The V gene is TRBV7-2, the J gene TRBJ2-6; 8 nucleotides align to TRBD1. V gave up 2 bases and J gave up 0 bases; unmatched junction bases: 3. The CDR3 runs 17 residues. Looked up from germline, CDR1 is SGHTA and CDR2 is FQGNSA. This CDR3 reads CASSLRDRYSGANVLTF. The CDR3 DNA follows: TGTGCCAGCAGCTTAAGGGACAGGTACTCTGGGGCCAACGTCCTGACTTTC.

The rearrangement joins TRBV7-9 to TRBJ2-1; 11 bases align to TRBD2. Trimming cost V 4 bases and J 6 bases; bases outside gene matches: 5. The CDR3 runs 15 residues. CDR1 and CDR2 from the germline V gene are SEHNR and FQNEAQ (reference sequence). CDR3 coding DNA: TGTGCCAGCAGCTCGACTAGCGGGAACCCCAATGAGCAGTTCTTC. This encodes CASSSTSGNPNEQFF.

The DNA of the CDR3 is TGCGCCAGCAGCTTGGGAGCTAGCGCAAAGGAGTTCTTC. Residues: CASSLGASAKEFF. The chain has TRBV5-1 and TRBJ2-1, with D possibly TRBD2 on 6 matching bases. The CDR3 contains 13 residues. Germline V gene data show CDR1 as SGHRS and CDR2 as YFSETQ. V was shortened by 0 bases and J by 14 bases, with 15 bases between the two germline ends.

This chain joins TRBV7-3 and TRBJ2-3, with TRBD1 matching 7 bases. The germline V gene has CDR1 SGHTA and CDR2 FQGTGA. This CDR3 region has 14 residues. Trimming cost V 5 bases and J 4 bases; bases outside gene matches: 6. The CDR3 nucleotides are TGTGCCAGCAGCCCAGGGGGTAACGCAGATACGCAGTATTTT. Its protein is CASSPGGNADTQYF. The full variable domain, with the rest looked up from reference TRBV7-3 and TRBJ2-3, is GAGVSQTPSNKVTEKGKYVELRCDPISGHTALYWYRQSLGQGPEFLIYFQGTGAADDSGLPNDRFFAVRPEGSVSTLKIQRTERGDSAVYLCASSPGGNADTQYFGPGTRLTVL.

This clonotype was seen a handful of times. V is TRBV20-1 and J is TRBJ2-5, with unresolved D. The CDR3 contains 11 residues. Germline lookup yields CDR1 DFQATT and CDR2 SNEGSKA (reference sequence). The CDR3 reads CAPWYQETQYF. Here the CDR3 DNA reads TGCGCCCCGTGGTACCAAGAGACCCAGTACTTC.

The gene calls are TRBV6-1 and TRBJ2-5, with D maybe TRBD1 (5 bases). The J call may be in error: the DNA end matches TRBJ2-7 better. The V gene's germline CDR1 is MNHNS and CDR2 SASEGT. The CDR3 is 14 amino acids. DNA for the CDR3: TGTGCCAGCAGTGAGGCAGGGATAATCTACGAGCAGTACTTC. Its protein product is CASSEAGIIYEQYF.

This clonotype was recorded a few times. The chain couples TRBV20-1 to TRBJ1-5; 10 nucleotides agree with TRBD1. V gave up 6 bases and J gave up 0 bases; unmatched junction bases: 11. Germline lookup yields CDR1 DFQATT and CDR2 SNEGSKA (reference sequence). The CDR3 is made up of 17 amino acids. CDR3 nucleotide sequence: TGCAGTGCCGAAGACAGGGGGCGACCCTCTAGCAATCAGCCCCAGCATTTT. Residues: CSAEDRGRPSSNQPQHF.

This clonotype was counted between two and nine times. V and J are TRBV28 and TRBJ1-2; no clear D. V gave up 2 bases and J gave up 0 bases, with 7 bases separating them. The CDR3 consists of 14 residues. Looked up from germline, CDR1 is MDHEN and CDR2 is SYDVKM. CDR3 loop: CASSLRVANYGYTF. CDR3 nucleotide sequence: TGTGCCAGCAGTTTACGGGTAGCTAACTATGGCTACACCTTC.

This sequence joins TRBV2 and TRBJ2-1; no firm D call. Trimming shortened V by 3 bases and J by 4 bases, and 19 bases separated the two germline ends. From germline, CDR1 is SNHLY and CDR2 FYNNEI. The CDR3 is made up of 17 amino acids. CDR3 sequence reads: CASSEWTSRTNYNEQFF. CDR3 sequence (DNA): TGTGCCAGCAGTGAGTGGACGAGCAGGACCAATTACAATGAGCAGTTCTTC. The full variable domain, rest sourced from reference TRBV2 and TRBJ2-1, is EPEVTQTPSHQVTQMGQEVILRCVPISNHLYFYWYRQILGQKVEFLVSFYNNEISEKSEIFDDQFSVERPDGSNFTLKIRSTKLEDSAMYFCASSEWTSRTNYNEQFFGPGTRLTVL.

The chain has TRBV4-1 and TRBJ2-7; possibly TRBD1 for D (6 bases). Germline CDR1 and CDR2: MGHRA and YSYEKL. The V gene lost 1 base and the J gene lost 0 bases, with 13 bases spanning the gap. The CDR3 is made up of 16 amino acids. CDR3 in amino acids: CASSQAGTPSSYEQYF. The CDR3 nucleotides read TGCGCCAGCAGCCAAGCTGGGACACCCAGCTCCTACGAGCAGTACTTC.

In regard to this clonotype: One end of the junction fails to match germline, which may point to a read error. The chain joins TRBV11-2 to TRBJ2-1, with 8 bases that match TRBD2. The CDR3 is 17 amino acids. Germline-derived CDR1 and CDR2 are SGHAT and FQNNGV. CDR3 nucleotide sequence: TGTGCCAGCAACTTAGATAGGGGACTAGTTTCCCACAATGAGCAGTTCTTC. Translation: CASNLDRGLVSHNEQFF.

For this clonotype: A single base separates this from a much larger clone, so it may be a read error. CDR3 coding DNA: TGTGTCGCCGGGACAGGGGTTTACAATGAGCAGTTCTTC. Amino acids: CVAGTGVYNEQFF. This chain uses TRBV10-3 with TRBJ2-1, with TRBD1 matching 10 bases. Germline V gives CDR1 ENHRY, CDR2 SYGVKD. The CDR3 covers 13 residues.

Regarding this clonotype: The germline gene is not matched at one end of the junction; a read error may be the cause. This chain joins TRBV9 and TRBJ2-5; D tentatively reads TRBD1 or TRBD2 (6 bases each). Germline V gene sequence: CDR1 SGDLS, CDR2 YYNGEE. The CDR3 contains 15 residues. CDR3 sequence (DNA): TGTGCCAGCAGCGTAGCTAGGGGGGAGAGACAGACCCAGGACTTC. This encodes CASSVARGERQTQDF.

This clonotype occurred a few times. The chain combines TRBV20-1 with TRBJ1-1, with D hard to call. The CDR3 spans 12 residues. The ends were cut back, 0 bases at V and 5 bases at J, with 7 bases in the middle. Germline lookup yields CDR1 DFQATT and CDR2 SNEGSKA (reference sequence). CDR3 residues: CSAREALTEAFF. The CDR3 region has the DNA TGCAGTGCTAGAGAGGCCCTGACTGAAGCTTTCTTT.

This clonotype was seen only a few times. V is TRBV12-3 or TRBV12-4 and J is TRBJ2-1; 14 nucleotides align to TRBD2. With V trimmed by 5 bases and J by 8 bases, 2 bases remained unmatched. The CDR3 covers 14 residues. CDR3 amino acids: CASSRLAGGDEQFF. The CDR3 nucleotides are TGTGCCAGCAGTCGACTAGCGGGGGGGGATGAGCAGTTCTTC.

This sequence joins TRBV7-2 and TRBJ1-5; D might be TRBD1 (5 bases). Germline V gives CDR1 SGHTA, CDR2 FQGNSA. The CDR3 is made up of 16 amino acids. The V gene lost 5 bases and the J gene lost 1 base, with 15 bases spanning the gap. The CDR3 DNA sequence: TGTGCCAGCAGCCTTACCGGGGGAGGAAGCAATCAGCCCCAGCATTTT. Its protein product is CASSLTGGGSNQPQHF.

In its sample, this clonotype was seen a few times. A read error may produce the germline difference seen at one junction end. CDR3 protein: CASNLQEYGYTF. The CDR3 coding sequence is TGTGCCAGCAACTTGCAAGAATATGGCTACACCTTC. This chain links TRBV5-5 with TRBJ1-2; unclear D gene. CDR1 is SGHKS, CDR2 YYEKEE, per germline (reference sequence). The CDR3 spans 12 residues.

The chain recombines TRBV15 with TRBJ2-7, with 9 nucleotides matching TRBD1. The V gene's germline CDR1 is LNHNV and CDR2 YYDKDF (reference sequence). CDR3 size: 14 residues. J lost 6 bases, V lost 4 bases, and 7 bases had no gene match. CDR3 protein: CATSTSGTGSEQYF. For the CDR3, the DNA is TGTGCCACCAGCACATCCGGGACAGGGTCCGAGCAGTACTTC.

In its sample, this clonotype was seen many times. The chain has TRBV4-1 and TRBJ2-5, with 7 bases matching TRBD2. Germline V gene sequence: CDR1 MGHRA, CDR2 YSYEKL. V dropped 0 bases and J dropped 5; count of bases not matched to a gene: 3. This CDR3 is built from 14 residues. CDR3 nucleotides: TGCGCCAGCAGCCAAGAGCGGGGGTGGGAGACCCAGTACTTC. Its translation: CASSQERGWETQYF.

This clonotype was detected a few times. The CDR3 nucleotides are TGTGCCAGCAGCCGGGGGCTAGTGGCTGGCTACACCTTC. Translating gives CASSRGLVAGYTF. The chain has TRBV7-2 and TRBJ1-2, with a tentative D call TRBD1 (6 bases). V dropped 5 bases and J dropped 7 bases, with 14 bases sitting between them. This CDR3 has 13 amino acids. Looked up from germline, CDR1 is SGHTA and CDR2 is FQGNSA. The entire variable domain, with the rest obtained from reference TRBV7-2 and TRBJ1-2, is as follows: GAGVSQSPSNKVTEKGKDVELRCDPISGHTALYWYRQSLGQGLEFLIYFQGNSAPDKSGLPSDRFSAERTGGSVSTLTIQRTQQEDSAVYLCASSRGLVAGYTFGSGTRLTVV.

The chain is built from TRBV12-3 or TRBV12-4 and TRBJ2-1, with 9 bases aligning to TRBD2. There are 14 residues in the CDR3. The J segment lost 0 bases and the V segment lost 8 bases, leaving 2 bases of the junction unmatched. CDR3 sequence: CASRLAASYNEQFF. CDR3 nucleotide sequence: TGTGCCAGCCGACTAGCGGCCTCCTACAATGAGCAGTTCTTC.